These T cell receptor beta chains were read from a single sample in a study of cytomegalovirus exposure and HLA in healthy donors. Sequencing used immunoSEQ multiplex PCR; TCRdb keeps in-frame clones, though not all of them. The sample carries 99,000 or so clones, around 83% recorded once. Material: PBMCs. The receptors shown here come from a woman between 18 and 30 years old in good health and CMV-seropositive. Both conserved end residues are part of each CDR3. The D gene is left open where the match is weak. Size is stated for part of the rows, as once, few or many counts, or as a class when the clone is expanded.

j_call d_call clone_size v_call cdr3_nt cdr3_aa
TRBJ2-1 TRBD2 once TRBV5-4 TGTGCCAGCAGCTTGGTTACTCAGCGGGGGGGCATCAATGAGCAGTTCTTC CASSLVTQRGGINEQFF
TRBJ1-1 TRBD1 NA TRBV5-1 TGCGCCAGCAGCATGGGACAGACGAACACTGAAGCTTTCTTT CASSMGQTNTEAFF
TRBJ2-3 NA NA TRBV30 TGTGCCTGTCAGCTAGGAACAGATACGCAGTATTTT CACQLGTDTQYF
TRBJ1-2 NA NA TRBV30 TGTGCCTGGGGGGGCAGACCATTGTATGGCTACACCTTC CAWGGRPLYGYTF
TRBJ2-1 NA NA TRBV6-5 TGTGCCAGCAGTAAACAGGGTTCGGGTTACAATGAGCAGTTCTTC CASSKQGSGYNEQFF
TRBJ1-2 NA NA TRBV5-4 TGTGCCAGCAATCTTGGGGGGGGCGAGTATGGCTACACCTTC CASNLGGGEYGYTF
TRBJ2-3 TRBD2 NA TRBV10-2 TGCGCCAGCAGCAAGTCGGGGGGTCCTGATACGCAGTATTTT CASSKSGGPDTQYF
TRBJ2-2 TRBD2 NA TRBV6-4 TGTGCCAGCAGCCCCTCGCTTGCGGGAGAGGCCGGGGAGCTGTTTTTT CASSPSLAGEAGELFF
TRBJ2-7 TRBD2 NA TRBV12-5 TGTGCTAGTGGTTTGGGACTAGCGGGGGTCTACGAGCAGTACTTC CASGLGLAGVYEQYF
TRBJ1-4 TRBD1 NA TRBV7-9 TGTGCCAGCGGCATGAGGGGGCAAGGTGAAAAACTGTTTTTT CASGMRGQGEKLFF
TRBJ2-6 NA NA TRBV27 TGTGCCAGCAGTCCCGACAACTCTGGGGCCAACGTCCTGACTTTC CASSPDNSGANVLTF
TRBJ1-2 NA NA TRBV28 TGTGCCAGCAGCCAAAACCCGGGGGGGTACTATGGCTACACCTTC CASSQNPGGYYGYTF
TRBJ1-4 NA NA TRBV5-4 TGTGCCAGCAGCTTGGATCCAGGGAATGAAAAACTGTTTTTT CASSLDPGNEKLFF
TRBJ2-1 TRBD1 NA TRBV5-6 TGTGCCAGCAGTTACGACTCCGGGACAGGGTACAATGAGCAGTTCTTC CASSYDSGTGYNEQFF